The rows below give T cell receptor beta chains drawn from one sample of a study of human T cells and chemical hapten exposure. TCRdb processed the RACE reads anew with MiXCR; each CDR3 protein has one entry. The sample holds approximately 97,000 distinct CDR3 sequences, 25% to 35% seen once. Sequenced here: whole blood, sampled in connection with sensitization to the hapten diphenylcyclopropenone (DPC). All receptors derive from a man aged 35 to 55 with alopecia areata. Some clones in this sample may be carry-over from other donors' samples. CDR3s include the opening cysteine and the closing phenylalanine or tryptophan. The order of the fields is V gene, clone size, J gene, D gene, CDR3 DNA, CDR3 protein. The D gene is left open where the match is weak. A row's size may be missing; if present it is once, few, many or a size class.

TRBV16	few	TRBJ1-1	TRBD1	TGTGCCAGCAGCCATTACAGGGGTTCGAACACTGAAGCTTTCTTT	CASSHYRGSNTEAFF
TRBV15	many	TRBJ2-7	NA	TGTGCCACCAGCAGAGAGAAACCCGGGACGTTCTACGAGCAGTACTTC	CATSREKPGTFYEQYF
TRBV7-2	NA	TRBJ2-1	NA	TGTGCCAGCAGCTTAGAAGCGAATGAGCAGTTCTTC	CASSLEANEQFF
TRBV19	few	TRBJ2-1	NA	TGTGCCAGTAGCTTAAACGGGGGTACTGAGCAGTTCTTC	CASSLNGGTEQFF
TRBV12-3/TRBV12-4	NA	TRBJ2-3	NA	TGTGCCAGCAGCCTATCCGGGCGGCCTTTAGATACGCAGTATTTT	CASSLSGRPLDTQYF
TRBV6-6	NA	TRBJ2-7	NA	TGTGCCAGCAGTTACCCCCAGGGGAATTCCCACGAGCAGTACTTC	CASSYPQGNSHEQYF
TRBV2	NA	TRBJ2-5	NA	TGTGCCAGCAGTGCGATGGGGACCCAAGAGACCCAGTACTTC	CASSAMGTQETQYF
TRBV6-5	NA	TRBJ1-5	NA	TGTGCCAGCAGGCTGACCGGGAATCAGCCCCAGCATTTT	CASRLTGNQPQHF
TRBV10-3	NA	TRBJ2-1	TRBD2	TGTGCCATCAGTGCTTCTAGCGGTTCCTACAATGAGCAGTTCTTC	CAISASSGSYNEQFF
TRBV5-6	NA	TRBJ2-2	NA	TGTGCCAGCAGCTTGGGACAGACAAACACCGGGGAGCTGTTTTTT	CASSLGQTNTGELFF
TRBV5-1	NA	TRBJ1-6	NA	TGCGCCAGCAGCTTGGACAGAAGAGGAAATTCACCCCTCCACTTT	CASSLDRRGNSPLHF
TRBV12-3/TRBV12-4	NA	TRBJ1-5	NA	TGTGCCAGCAGTCCCCTGGGGGGGGGGGGTCAGCCCCAGCATTTT	CASSPLGGGGQPQHF
TRBV28	NA	TRBJ2-4	TRBD2	TGTGCCAGCAGTTCGACTAGCGGGAGGGTGAACATTCAGTACTTC	CASSSTSGRVNIQYF
TRBV5-6	NA	TRBJ2-7	NA	TGTGCCAGCAGCTTAGGAGGTGAAGCCTACGAGCAGTACTTC	CASSLGGEAYEQYF
TRBV12-3/TRBV12-4	NA	TRBJ2-3	NA	TGTGCCAGCACCGACAGAGCGACAGATACGCAGTATTTT	CASTDRATDTQYF
TRBV12-3/TRBV12-4	few	TRBJ2-7	NA	TGTGCCAGCAGTCCAGACTTTACCTACGAGCAGTACTTC	CASSPDFTYEQYF
TRBV5-6	NA	TRBJ2-3	NA	TGTGCCAGCAGCTTTTTACTCCCTGGGGGCACAGATACGCAGTATTTT	CASSFLLPGGTDTQYF
TRBV27	NA	TRBJ2-6	NA	TGTGCCAGCAAAGCCGCTCGGAGTTCTGGGGCCAACGTCCTGACTTTC	CASKAARSSGANVLTF
TRBV29-1	NA	TRBJ2-4	NA	TGCAGCGTGATAGGGGAAATAGCCAAAAACATTCAGTACTTC	CSVIGEIAKNIQYF
TRBV20-1	NA	TRBJ2-3	TRBD2	TGCAGTGCTAGAGGGGAGGGCGGGCGCACAGATACGCAGTATTTT	CSARGEGGRTDTQYF
TRBV29-1	few	TRBJ2-5	NA	TGCAGCGTTGAAGGGACCGGAGGGACCCAGTACTTC	CSVEGTGGTQYF
TRBV12-3/TRBV12-4	NA	TRBJ1-5	NA	TGTGCCAGCAGGGACAGTAGCAATCAGCCCCAGCATTTT	CASRDSSNQPQHF
TRBV28	NA	TRBJ1-2	TRBD1	TGTGCCAGCAGTTCGCCTGGACAGGTCCCCTATGGCTACACCTTC	CASSSPGQVPYGYTF
TRBV29-1	few	TRBJ2-1	TRBD2	TGCAGCGTTGAAGGGGGGCTAGCGGGAATGTACAATGAGCAGTTCTTC	CSVEGGLAGMYNEQFF
TRBV12-3/TRBV12-4	NA	TRBJ2-1	NA	TGTGCCAGCAGTTTTCGGGACTCGTCCTACAATGAGCAGTTCTTC	CASSFRDSSYNEQFF
TRBV2	NA	TRBJ2-3	NA	TGTGCCAGCAGTGAAGTGGCAAGCAGTCATACGCAGTATTTT	CASSEVASSHTQYF
TRBV15	few	TRBJ2-7	NA	TGTGCCACCAGCAGAACCGGGTCGATCTACGAGCAGTACTTC	CATSRTGSIYEQYF
TRBV11-2	few	TRBJ2-4	NA	TGTGCCAGCAGCTCTAGGGTGGCAAAAAACATTCAGTACTTC	CASSSRVAKNIQYF
TRBV3-1	NA	TRBJ2-7	NA	TGTGCCAGCAGCCAAGAGGGGCCGCTCTACGAGCAGTACTTC	CASSQEGPLYEQYF
TRBV28	NA	TRBJ2-3	TRBD2	TGTGCCAGCAGTTCCTCAGCTAGCGGGTTGGGCGCAGATACGCAGTATTTT	CASSSSASGLGADTQYF
TRBV7-8	NA	TRBJ2-3	TRBD2	TGTGCCAGCAGCTTAGCGCGGCGGGAGAATAACACAGATACGCAGTATTTT	CASSLARRENNTDTQYF
TRBV12-3/TRBV12-4	NA	TRBJ1-3	NA	TGTGCCAGCAGGACTAGGTTCTCTGGAAACACCATATATTTT	CASRTRFSGNTIYF